A selection of T cell receptor beta chains follows, all from one sample in a study of cytomegalovirus exposure and HLA in healthy donors. Using immunoSEQ multiplex PCR, the repertoire was profiled, and TCRdb retains in-frame clones only, with some absent. The data contain 65,000 to 75,000 clones, roughly 72% of them seen just once; the ten biggest clones take up about 6.5%. The specimen was PBMCs. These TCRs come from a man aged 50-60 years in good health and CMV-seronegative. Each CDR3 is given without its conserved first and last residue. Each record gives: D gene, J gene, CDR3 length, V gene, CDR3 protein. The D gene is left open where the match is weak.

d_call: TRBD1; j_call: TRBJ1-2; cdr3_length: 15; v_call: TRBV6-1; cdr3_aa: ASSGGGAGTATLSYT
d_call: NA; j_call: TRBJ2-7; cdr3_length: 9; v_call: TRBV20-1; cdr3_aa: SARDYTEQY
d_call: TRBD2; j_call: TRBJ2-7; cdr3_length: 14; v_call: TRBV5-6; cdr3_aa: ASSYFSGGQAYEQY
d_call: TRBD2; j_call: TRBJ2-7; cdr3_length: 15; v_call: TRBV5-1; cdr3_aa: ASSLGFSGRVSYEQY
d_call: TRBD1; j_call: TRBJ1-1; cdr3_length: 17; v_call: TRBV27; cdr3_aa: ASRPTSGQGGFFWAEAF
d_call: NA; j_call: TRBJ2-5; cdr3_length: 14; v_call: TRBV28; cdr3_aa: ASSLGGQAGGETQY
d_call: TRBD1; j_call: TRBJ2-1; cdr3_length: 14; v_call: TRBV18; cdr3_aa: ASSRDRGILDNEQF
d_call: NA; j_call: TRBJ2-1; cdr3_length: 13; v_call: TRBV2; cdr3_aa: ASRLDYSTYNEQF
d_call: NA; j_call: TRBJ1-1; cdr3_length: 12; v_call: TRBV6-5; cdr3_aa: ASSYSRGGTEAF
d_call: NA; j_call: TRBJ2-7; cdr3_length: 13; v_call: TRBV30; cdr3_aa: AWSRPRDTSYEQY
d_call: NA; j_call: TRBJ2-5; cdr3_length: 12; v_call: TRBV11-2; cdr3_aa: ASSPLGGWQTQY
d_call: NA; j_call: TRBJ2-7; cdr3_length: 12; v_call: TRBV12-5; cdr3_aa: ASGLQNRDYEQY
d_call: NA; j_call: TRBJ1-1; cdr3_length: 10; v_call: TRBV7-3; cdr3_aa: ASSLITGSAF
d_call: TRBD1; j_call: TRBJ1-2; cdr3_length: 12; v_call: TRBV27; cdr3_aa: ASRGVGTGDGYT
d_call: NA; j_call: TRBJ1-1; cdr3_length: 9; v_call: TRBV20-1; cdr3_aa: SPRGGSEAF
d_call: TRBD2; j_call: NA; cdr3_length: 13; v_call: TRBV2; cdr3_aa: ASHAGRAGAYEQY
d_call: TRBD1; j_call: TRBJ1-2; cdr3_length: 12; v_call: TRBV19; cdr3_aa: ASRHPTGLYGYT
d_call: TRBD1; j_call: TRBJ1-6; cdr3_length: 14; v_call: TRBV7-8; cdr3_aa: ASSQRDRGGNSPLH
d_call: TRBD1; j_call: TRBJ1-1; cdr3_length: 12; v_call: TRBV28; cdr3_aa: ASRGTGGKTEAF
d_call: TRBD2; j_call: TRBJ2-1; cdr3_length: 13; v_call: TRBV9; cdr3_aa: ASSATSGAYNEQF
d_call: TRBD1; j_call: TRBJ1-5; cdr3_length: 12; v_call: TRBV2; cdr3_aa: ASRKDRGNQPQH
d_call: TRBD2; j_call: TRBJ2-7; cdr3_length: 14; v_call: TRBV25-1; cdr3_aa: ASSALGLAGSYEQY
d_call: NA; j_call: TRBJ2-7; cdr3_length: 11; v_call: TRBV29-1; cdr3_aa: SVRQNTGNEQY
d_call: NA; j_call: TRBJ1-2; cdr3_length: 11; v_call: TRBV7-3; cdr3_aa: ASSLGAGYGYT
d_call: TRBD1; j_call: TRBJ2-3; cdr3_length: 12; v_call: TRBV19; cdr3_aa: ASSHGTAPDTQY
d_call: NA; j_call: TRBJ1-1; cdr3_length: 14; v_call: TRBV5-6; cdr3_aa: ASSGFGEHQATEAF
d_call: TRBD1; j_call: TRBJ1-5; cdr3_length: 12; v_call: TRBV11-2; cdr3_aa: ASSLGTGGQPQH
d_call: TRBD2; j_call: TRBJ2-3; cdr3_length: 11; v_call: TRBV29-1; cdr3_aa: SVSAGVGDTQY
d_call: NA; j_call: TRBJ1-5; cdr3_length: 13; v_call: TRBV7-2; cdr3_aa: ASSLVGRGSQPQH
d_call: NA; j_call: TRBJ2-1; cdr3_length: 11; v_call: TRBV5-5; cdr3_aa: ASSVQEGVEQF
d_call: NA; j_call: TRBJ1-2; cdr3_length: 10; v_call: TRBV19; cdr3_aa: ASSIQRYGYT
d_call: NA; j_call: TRBJ1-1; cdr3_length: 11; v_call: TRBV6-5; cdr3_aa: ASSLLIGTEAF
d_call: NA; j_call: TRBJ1-2; cdr3_length: 12; v_call: TRBV5-1; cdr3_aa: ASSLGQASDGYT
d_call: NA; j_call: TRBJ1-1; cdr3_length: 12; v_call: TRBV10-3; cdr3_aa: AISRTPADTEAF
d_call: NA; j_call: TRBJ2-1; cdr3_length: 13; v_call: TRBV7-6; cdr3_aa: ASSLAARGGNEQF
d_call: NA; j_call: TRBJ1-1; cdr3_length: 11; v_call: TRBV25-1; cdr3_aa: ASGQPLNTEAF
d_call: NA; j_call: TRBJ2-3; cdr3_length: 13; v_call: TRBV6-1; cdr3_aa: ASVFVEKKTDTQY
d_call: TRBD1; j_call: TRBJ1-5; cdr3_length: 14; v_call: TRBV4-1; cdr3_aa: ASSQTQGAPNQPQH